This is a list of T cell receptor beta chains from one sample in a study of molecular identifiers for immune sequencing clone quantification. TCRdb called the PCR reads again in MiXCR, with one record for every CDR3 protein. In the table there are about 640,000 distinct CDR3 sequences, just under 20% of which are singletons. The specimen was naive CD8+ T cells from blood, with Jurkat cell RNA spiked in. Receptor source: a human donor in good health. Some libraries in this study had Jurkat cell RNA spiked in. The CDR3 runs from the conserved cysteine through the conserved F or W. The D gene is left open where the match is weak. The size entry is marked missing in some rows and otherwise reads once, few, many or a size class.

d_call clone_size j_call v_call cdr3_aa cdr3_nt
NA many TRBJ2-7 TRBV7-2 CASSQTQGYEQYF TGTGCCAGCAGCCAAACACAGGGCTACGAGCAGTACTTC
NA NA TRBJ1-5 TRBV5-6 CASSLSWGNGNQPQHF TGTGCCAGCAGCTTGAGTTGGGGGAATGGCAATCAGCCCCAGCATTTT
TRBD1 few TRBJ2-5 TRBV28 CASSTPEDRGSPGETQYF TGTGCCAGCAGCACCCCGGAGGACAGGGGATCCCCGGGGGAGACCCAGTACTTC
NA NA TRBJ2-1 TRBV29-1 CSVEDQVQFGTYNEQFF TGCAGCGTTGAAGATCAGGTACAGTTCGGAACCTACAATGAGCAGTTCTTC
NA few TRBJ2-5 TRBV9 CASSVDVWETQYF TGTGCCAGCAGCGTAGACGTCTGGGAGACCCAGTACTTC
NA NA TRBJ1-5 TRBV19 CATKPPLTPGGNQPQHF TGTGCCACCAAGCCACCGTTGACGCCCGGTGGCAATCAGCCCCAGCATTTT
NA many TRBJ2-2 TRBV7-9 CASSPPFDVSRDGELFF TGTGCCAGCAGCCCCCCCTTTGATGTTTCCCGAGACGGGGAGCTGTTTTTT
NA NA TRBJ1-1 TRBV30 CAWWGLGTEAFF TGTGCCTGGTGGGGACTGGGGACTGAAGCTTTCTTT
NA NA TRBJ2-1 TRBV27 CASSRDSVSNEQFF TGTGCCAGCAGTCGAGACTCGGTGAGCAATGAGCAGTTCTTC
NA few TRBJ2-2 TRBV14 CASSPWTTGELFF TGTGCCAGCAGCCCGTGGACCACCGGGGAGCTGTTTTTT
TRBD2 NA TRBJ2-1 TRBV5-4 CASSKGTSGDPSYNEQFF TGTGCCAGCAGCAAAGGGACTAGCGGGGACCCCTCCTACAATGAGCAGTTCTTC
TRBD2 many TRBJ2-3 TRBV6-5 CASSRAAPGLAGGTDTQYF TGTGCCAGCAGCCGGGCGGCGCCGGGACTAGCGGGGGGCACAGATACGCAGTATTTT
TRBD2 NA TRBJ2-3 TRBV5-6 CASSPTGLANTDTQYF TGTGCCAGCAGCCCAACCGGACTAGCGAACACAGATACGCAGTATTTT
TRBD1 NA TRBJ2-2 TRBV29-1 CSVEDRGGTGELFF TGCAGCGTAGAGGACAGGGGTGGCACCGGGGAGCTGTTTTTT
TRBD2 NA TRBJ2-3 TRBV5-6 CASSVSGSWTDTQYF TGTGCCAGCAGCGTTAGCGGGAGTTGGACAGATACGCAGTATTTT
TRBD2 many TRBJ2-7 TRBV27 CASSGVAGEGPYEQYF TGTGCCAGCAGTGGGGTAGCGGGAGAGGGGCCCTACGAGCAGTACTTC
NA many TRBJ1-1 TRBV28 CASSARNTEAFF TGTGCCAGCAGTGCGAGAAACACTGAAGCTTTCTTT
NA many TRBJ2-1 TRBV28 CASSPRGPDNEQFF TGTGCCAGCAGTCCCCGTGGGCCTGACAATGAGCAGTTCTTC
TRBD2 NA TRBJ2-1 TRBV4-1 CASSQDKGGLAGNEQFF TGCGCCAGCAGCCAAGATAAGGGAGGGCTAGCTGGCAATGAGCAGTTCTTC
TRBD2 many TRBJ2-1 TRBV24-1 CATGVFGGRMNEQFF TGTGCCACCGGAGTTTTTGGCGGGAGGATGAATGAGCAGTTCTTC
NA many TRBJ2-7 TRBV6-5 CASRLWQAAYEQYF TGTGCCAGCAGGTTATGGCAGGCGGCCTACGAGCAGTACTTC
NA many TRBJ2-7 TRBV21-1 CASSKRRVAYEQYF TGTGCCAGCAGCAAAAGGAGGGTCGCCTACGAGCAGTACTTC
TRBD2 many TRBJ2-1 TRBV11-2 CASSPGTSGESYNEQFF TGTGCCAGCAGCCCCGGGACTAGCGGGGAAAGCTACAATGAGCAGTTCTTC
NA many TRBJ1-1 TRBV30 CAWSVGQGFEAFF TGTGCCTGGAGTGTGGGGCAGGGGTTTGAAGCTTTCTTT
NA few TRBJ2-2 TRBV19 CASSIYGRNTGELFF TGTGCCAGTAGTATCTACGGGAGAAACACCGGGGAGCTGTTTTTT
NA many TRBJ1-6 TRBV5-6 CASSSIQEPSSYNSPLHF TGTGCCAGCAGCTCGATACAGGAACCGAGCTCCTATAATTCACCCCTCCACTTT
NA many TRBJ2-3 TRBV6-5 CASSYFGISTDTQYF TGTGCCAGCAGTTATTTCGGCATTAGCACAGATACGCAGTATTTT
NA NA TRBJ2-1 TRBV4-1 CASSWGEKHPEQFF TGCGCCAGCAGCTGGGGGGAAAAGCATCCTGAGCAGTTCTTC
NA many TRBJ2-7 TRBV20-1 CSADGGHSYEQYF TGCAGCGCGGACGGCGGGCATTCCTACGAGCAGTACTTC
NA few TRBJ2-1 TRBV9 CASSESTINEQFF TGTGCCAGCAGCGAGTCTACAATCAATGAGCAGTTCTTC
NA many TRBJ2-7 TRBV7-9 CASSLGAWEQYF TGTGCCAGCAGCTTAGGAGCGTGGGAGCAGTACTTC